Following are 27 T cell receptor beta chains from one sample sequenced in a study of cytomegalovirus exposure and HLA in healthy donors. PCR used 60 Vbeta primers and 13 Jbeta primers. Method: immunoSEQ multiplex PCR; TCRdb's copy keeps in-frame clones and lacks some. The table shows some 170,000 clones, with about 80% occurring only once. The material sequenced was PBMCs. These receptors were obtained from a man younger than 35 in good health and CMV-seropositive.

V usage is TRBV2 and J usage is TRBJ1-1, with 7 bases lining up with TRBD1. Germline V gene data show CDR1 as SNHLY and CDR2 as FYNNEI. Trimming took 3 bases from V and 5 from J; bases not matched to a gene: 9. The CDR3 loop spans 15 amino acids. The CDR3 reads CASSDYRQGLTEAFF. The CDR3 DNA sequence: TGTGCCAGCAGTGACTACAGACAGGGTCTGACTGAAGCTTTCTTT.

Comments on this clone: Because the CDR3 is missing its conserved closing phenylalanine or tryptophan, this is likely a read error. The chain couples TRBV6-1 to TRBJ1-6; D remains unclear. Germline-derived CDR1 and CDR2 are MNHNS and SASEGT. The ends were cut back, 0 bases at V and 7 bases at J, with 4 bases in the middle. The CDR3 length is 13 residues. The CDR3 reads CASSEARNSPLHL. CDR3 bases: TGTGCCAGCAGTGAAGCGCGCAATTCACCCCTCCACCTT.

V and J are TRBV9 and TRBJ2-7, with D possibly matching TRBD2 (6 bases). The V and J ends lost 3 bases and 4 bases respectively, with 11 bases between them. The V gene's germline CDR1 is SGDLS and CDR2 YYNGEE. CDR3 length equals 13 residues. CDR3 protein: CASSARDWYEQYF. CDR3 sequence (DNA): TGTGCCAGCAGCGCCCGGGACTGGTACGAGCAGTACTTC.

V and J are TRBV6-5 and TRBJ1-4; D is unclear. With 7 bases removed from V and 4 bases from J, the gap between germline ends came to 10 bases. The CDR3 is 13 amino acids. CDR1 and CDR2 from the germline V gene are MNHEY and SVGAGI. CDR3 amino acids: CASKRQLNEKLFF. The CDR3 DNA sequence: TGTGCCAGCAAGAGGCAGCTTAATGAAAAACTGTTTTTT.

The V and J genes are TRBV5-1 and TRBJ2-7; a possible D gene is TRBD1 (5 bases). The CDR3 is made up of 15 amino acids. Germline CDR1 and CDR2: SGHRS and YFSETQ. V was cut by 0 bases and J by 6 bases, with 16 bases left in between. The CDR3 loop is CASSLGQSRVLEQYF. CDR3 DNA sequence: TGCGCCAGCAGCTTGGGACAGAGTAGGGTTCTCGAGCAGTACTTC.

The chain joins TRBV14 to TRBJ2-5; possibly TRBD1 for D (5 bases). Germline CDR1 SGHDN, CDR2 FVKESK. There are 14 residues in the CDR3. V lost 1 base, J lost 5 bases, and 11 bases lay in between. The CDR3: CASSQGQGQETQYF. The CDR3 nucleotides read TGTGCCAGCAGCCAAGGGCAGGGTCAGGAGACCCAGTACTTC.

This chain connects TRBV18 to TRBJ1-2; D is uncertain. Germline V CDR1 and CDR2: KGHSH, LQKENI. The V end was cut by 3 bases, the J end by 6 bases, with 11 bases between. CDR3 length: 13 residues. The CDR3 reads CASSPPGWDGYTF. CDR3 in DNA: TGTGCCAGCTCACCCCCGGGTTGGGATGGCTACACCTTC.

The chain is built from TRBV11-1 and TRBJ2-1; 14 bases align to TRBD2. V shed 5 bases and J 10 bases; nucleotides not matched to a gene: 7. CDR3 length: 15 residues. Germline CDR1 is SGHAT and CDR2 is FQDESV (reference sequence). CDR3 sequence (DNA): TGTGCCAGCAGCGAGGGACTAGCGGGAGTGTACGAGCAGTTCTTC. Translated, it gives CASSEGLAGVYEQFF.

The chain joins TRBV6-4 to TRBJ1-4; 9 nucleotides agree with TRBD1. The germline V gene has CDR1 MRHNA and CDR2 SNTAGT. The CDR3 sequence is 15 residues long. Trimming removed 6 bases from V and 8 bases from J; junction bases left unmatched: 10. The CDR3 reads CASRPTGQGYEKLFF. The DNA of the CDR3 is TGTGCCAGCAGACCCACAGGACAGGGGTACGAAAAACTGTTTTTT.

The V gene is TRBV6-1, the J gene TRBJ2-7, with D perhaps TRBD1 (6 bases). Trimming removed 4 bases at V and 0 bases at J, with 13 bases between. Germline CDR1 is MNHNS and CDR2 is SASEGT. The CDR3 loop spans 15 amino acids. The CDR3 region has the DNA TGTGCCAGCAGTGGGTGGACAGTTGGCTCCTACGAGCAGTACTTC. This gives the protein CASSGWTVGSYEQYF.

This clone was counted between two and nine times. The genes are TRBV7-3 and TRBJ2-1; 8 bases agree with TRBD2. CDR3 length equals 13 residues. Unmatched junction bases numbered 3, after V lost 6 bases and J lost 5 bases. Germline assignment: CDR1 SGHTA and CDR2 FQGTGA. The CDR3 bases are TGTGCCAGCAGGCGGGGGGCTGACAATGAGCAGTTCTTC. This gives the protein CASRRGADNEQFF.

This chain uses TRBV7-9 with TRBJ2-5, with TRBD2 identical over 8 bases. The V and J ends lost 5 bases and 3 bases, in that order; junction bases with no gene match: 11. Germline CDR1 and CDR2: SEHNR and FQNEAQ (reference sequence). The CDR3 is 16 amino acids. The DNA of the CDR3 is TGTGCCAGCAGCCTCCTGGCAGCGGGGGAAGAAGAGACCCAGTACTTC. Translating gives CASSLLAAGEEETQYF.

This clone appeared a few times. The chain carries TRBV5-1 and TRBJ2-3; D gene unclear. The germline V and J ends were trimmed by 5 bases and 2 bases, with 9 bases remaining between them. The CDR3 sequence is 13 residues long. Germline loops: CDR1 SGHRS, CDR2 YFSETQ. The CDR3 here is CASRYGYTDTQYF. The DNA of the CDR3 is TGCGCCAGCAGATACGGGTACACAGATACGCAGTATTTT.

This chain connects TRBV25-1 to TRBJ2-7, with D maybe TRBD1 (6 bases). The V gene's germline CDR1 is MGHDK and CDR2 SYGVNS. This CDR3 comprises 13 residues. Trimming pared 5 bases from V and 7 bases from J, leaving 15 bases between. The CDR3 sequence is CASSQLDSAEQYF. CDR3 DNA sequence: TGTGCCAGCAGTCAATTGGACAGTGCTGAGCAGTACTTC.

V and J are TRBV27 and TRBJ1-1, with TRBD1 identical over 11 bases. J was trimmed by 10 bases and V by 4 bases; bases with no gene match: 8. The CDR3 is 14 amino acids. Germline assignment: CDR1 MNHEY and CDR2 SMNVEV (reference sequence). The CDR3 DNA reads as TGTGCCAGCAGTTCGGGGACAGGGGGGATCTTAGCTTTCTTT. Encoded protein: CASSSGTGGILAFF.

The rearrangement uses TRBV27 and TRBJ1-1; D might be TRBD1 (5 bases). This CDR3 is built from 14 residues. V was pared by 3 bases and J by 2 bases, with 10 bases between. Germline values: CDR1 MNHEY, CDR2 SMNVEV (reference sequence). The CDR3 reads CASSFGGGNTEAFF. The CDR3 bases are TGTGCCAGCAGTTTCGGGGGTGGTAACACTGAAGCTTTCTTT.

The V gene is TRBV9, the J gene TRBJ1-1, with D unresolved. Germline-derived CDR1 and CDR2 are SGDLS and YYNGEE. V lost 0 bases and J lost 4, with 16 bases in between. The CDR3 runs 16 residues. This CDR3 reads CASSVDGRPDGTEAFF. The CDR3 nucleotides are TGTGCCAGCAGCGTAGATGGGCGCCCAGATGGCACTGAAGCTTTCTTT.

The chain joins TRBV10-3 to TRBJ2-1; weak D call: TRBD2 (6 bases). V shed 1 base and J shed 7 bases, with 14 bases lying between them. CDR1 is ENHRY, CDR2 SYGVKD, per germline. The CDR3 has 15 amino acids. The CDR3 DNA reads TGTGCCATCAGTGAGTGGCGGGGTAGCGGAAATGAGCAGTTCTTC. It codes for CAISEWRGSGNEQFF.

The chain is built from TRBV7-8 and TRBJ2-1; TRBD2 aligns across 11 bases. This CDR3 contains 21 residues. With V trimmed by 0 bases and J by 1 base, 14 bases remained unmatched. Per the germline V gene, CDR1 is SGHVS and CDR2 is FQNEAQ. The CDR3 DNA sequence: TGTGCCAGCAGCTTAGCCCCCAGACAGGGGCTAGCGGGAGGATCCTACAATGAGCAGTTCTTC. Its translation: CASSLAPRQGLAGGSYNEQFF.

The rearrangement links TRBV7-8 to TRBJ2-1, with D maybe TRBD2 (6 bases). CDR3 length: 13 residues. Looked up from germline, CDR1 is SGHVS and CDR2 is FQNEAQ. V was clipped by 4 bases and J by 6 bases, with 10 bases between them. The DNA of the CDR3 is TGTGCCAGCAGCTCTGGACTACCCAATGAGCAGTTCTTC. Translated: CASSSGLPNEQFF.

V and J are TRBV5-4 and TRBJ1-2; 8 positions match TRBD1. Trimming took 5 bases from V and 3 from J; bases not matched to a gene: 9. CDR1 is SGHNT, CDR2 YYREEE, per germline (reference sequence). This CDR3 contains 15 residues. CDR3 loop: CASRRGAGQDYGYTF. For the CDR3, the DNA is TGTGCCAGCAGACGTGGGGCGGGACAGGACTATGGCTACACCTTC.

The gene calls are TRBV21-1 and TRBJ2-7; TRBD2, the table's D call, lacks a check against the DNA. TRBV21-1 is a known pseudogene. The CDR3 extends over 14 amino acids. The CDR3 nucleotides read TGTGCCAGCAGCAAAGCCTACGGTTTTTTAGAGCAGTACTTC. It encodes CASSKAYGFLEQYF.

V is TRBV2 and J is TRBJ2-5, with D possibly matching TRBD1 (6 bases). The J call may be faulty, since TRBJ2-7 better matches the DNA end. Germline CDR1 SNHLY, CDR2 FYNNEI. The CDR3 is 15 amino acids. The CDR3 DNA reads TGTGCCAGCAGTGAAATTGGGGGACAAAGCTACGAGCAGTACTTC. Its protein is CASSEIGGQSYEQYF.

This clone was counted once. Because it lacks the conserved phenylalanine or tryptophan at the end, this CDR3 is likely a read error. The chain links TRBV10-3 to TRBJ1-6; TRBD1 might be the D (6 bases). Deletions cut 2 bases from V and 4 bases from J, with 9 bases between. Germline V gives CDR1 ENHRY, CDR2 SYGVKD. This CDR3 spans 15 amino acids. CDR3 sequence (DNA): TGTGCCATCAGTGAGCCCGGACAGTATAATTCACCCCTCCACCTT. Residues: CAISEPGQYNSPLHL.

V is TRBV30 and J is TRBJ2-1, with 8 bases aligning to TRBD2. J gave up 4 bases and V 5 bases, and 13 bases lay outside the gene matches. This CDR3 comprises 16 residues. Germline lookup yields CDR1 GTSNPN and CDR2 SVGIG (reference sequence). Here the CDR3 DNA reads TGTGCCTGGGGAGCGGGGGAGGGAGGGCCGTACAATGAGCAGTTCTTC. It specifies CAWGAGEGGPYNEQFF.

The chain links TRBV5-1 to TRBJ2-1; D possibly corresponds to TRBD2 (5 bases). The CDR3 runs to 16 residues. Trimming left V 0 bases short and J 9 bases short, with 19 bases between. From germline, CDR1 is SGHRS and CDR2 YFSETQ. This CDR3 reads CASSLGAASFRGEQFF. CDR3 nucleotides: TGCGCCAGCAGCTTGGGGGCAGCTAGCTTTCGGGGTGAGCAGTTCTTC.

V is TRBV7-2 and J is TRBJ2-1, with 7 bases lining up with TRBD1. With 7 bases clipped from V and 7 bases from J, the junction kept 4 bases outside the gene matches. The V gene's germline CDR1 is SGHTA and CDR2 FQGNSA. This CDR3 has 12 residues. CDR3 sequence: CASTPQGNEQFF. The CDR3 bases are TGTGCCAGCACCCCACAGGGGAATGAGCAGTTCTTC. Drawing the rest from reference TRBV7-2 and TRBJ2-1, the complete variable domain is GAGVSQSPSNKVTEKGKDVELRCDPISGHTALYWYRQSLGQGLEFLIYFQGNSAPDKSGLPSDRFSAERTGGSVSTLTIQRTQQEDSAVYLCASTPQGNEQFFGPGTRLTVL.